The clone carrying this T cell receptor beta chain was detected a few times. TCRdb independently ran MiXCR on the RT-PCR reads; one entry per CDR3 protein. This table has about 310,000 distinct CDR3 sequences, approximately 23% appearing once. The sample comes from a study of response to subunit inactivated influenza vaccine. The CDR3 spans 16 residues. Germline V lookup: CDR1 SQVTM, CDR2 ANQGSEA. Trimming removed 0 bases from V and 1 base from J; junction bases left unmatched: 7. The material sequenced was PBMCs from blood, taken less than 22 months after vaccination. V usage is TRBV29-1 and J usage is TRBJ2-5; TRBD2 matches 8 bases. This sequence originates from a man aged 45-69 years who received an inactivated influenza vaccine. This CDR3 is CSVEDQRETLQETQYF. CDR3 nucleotide sequence: TGCAGCGTTGAAGATCAGCGGGAGACCCTCCAAGAGACCCAGTACTTC.